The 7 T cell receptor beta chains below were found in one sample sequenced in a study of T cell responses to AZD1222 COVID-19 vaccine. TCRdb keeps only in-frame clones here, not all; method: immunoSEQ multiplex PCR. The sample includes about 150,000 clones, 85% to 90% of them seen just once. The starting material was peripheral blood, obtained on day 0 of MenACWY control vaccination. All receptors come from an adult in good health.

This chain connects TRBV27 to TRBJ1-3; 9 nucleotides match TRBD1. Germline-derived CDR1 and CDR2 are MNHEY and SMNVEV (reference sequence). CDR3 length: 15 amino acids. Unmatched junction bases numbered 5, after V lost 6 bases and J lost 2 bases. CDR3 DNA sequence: TGTGCCAGCAGGACCGGGACAGGGACTGGAAACACCATATATTTT. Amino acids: CASRTGTGTGNTIYF.

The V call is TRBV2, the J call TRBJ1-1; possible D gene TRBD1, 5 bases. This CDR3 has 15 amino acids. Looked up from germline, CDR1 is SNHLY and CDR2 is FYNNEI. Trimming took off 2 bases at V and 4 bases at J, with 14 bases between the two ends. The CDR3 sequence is CASSERETDITEAFF. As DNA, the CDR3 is TGTGCCAGCAGTGAAAGGGAGACAGATATCACTGAAGCTTTCTTT.

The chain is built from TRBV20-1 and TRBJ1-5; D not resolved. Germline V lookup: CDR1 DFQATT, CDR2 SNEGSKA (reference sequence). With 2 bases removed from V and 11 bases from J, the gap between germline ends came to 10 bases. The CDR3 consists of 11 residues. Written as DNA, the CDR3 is TGCAGTGCTAGATGGGCGTCGGCCCAGCATTTT. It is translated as CSARWASAQHF.

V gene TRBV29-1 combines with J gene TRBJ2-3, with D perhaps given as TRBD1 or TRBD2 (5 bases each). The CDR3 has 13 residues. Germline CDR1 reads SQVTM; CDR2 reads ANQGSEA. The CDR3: CVGDQGGTDTQYF. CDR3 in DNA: TGCGTGGGGGATCAGGGCGGCACAGATACGCAGTATTTT.

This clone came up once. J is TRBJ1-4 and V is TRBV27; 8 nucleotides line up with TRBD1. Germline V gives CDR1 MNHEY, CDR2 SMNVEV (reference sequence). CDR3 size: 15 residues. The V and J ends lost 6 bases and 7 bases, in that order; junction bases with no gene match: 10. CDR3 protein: CASRGIQGAAEKLFF. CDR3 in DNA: TGTGCCAGCAGGGGAATCCAGGGGGCGGCTGAAAAACTGTTTTTT. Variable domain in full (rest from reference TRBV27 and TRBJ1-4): EAQVTQNPRYLITVTGKKLTVTCSQNMNHEYMSWYRQDPGLGLRQIYYSMNVEVTDKGDVPEGYKVSRKEKRNFPLILESPSPNQTSLYFCASRGIQGAAEKLFFGSGTQLSVL.

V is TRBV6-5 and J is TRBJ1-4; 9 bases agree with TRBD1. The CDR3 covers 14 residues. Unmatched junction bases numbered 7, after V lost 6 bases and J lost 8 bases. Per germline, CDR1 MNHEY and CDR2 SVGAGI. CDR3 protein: CASRDDRGAEKLFF. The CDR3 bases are TGTGCCAGCAGGGATGACAGGGGGGCAGAAAAACTGTTTTTT.

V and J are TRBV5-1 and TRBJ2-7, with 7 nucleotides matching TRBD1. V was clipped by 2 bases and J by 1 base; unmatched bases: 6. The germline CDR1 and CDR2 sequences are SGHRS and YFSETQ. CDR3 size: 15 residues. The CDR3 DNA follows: TGCGCCAGCAGCTTCTCCGGGACAGATTCCTACGAGCAGTACTTC. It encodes CASSFSGTDSYEQYF. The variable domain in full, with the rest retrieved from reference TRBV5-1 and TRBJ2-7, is KAGVTQTPRYLIKTRGQQVTLSCSPISGHRSVSWYQQTPGQGLQFLFEYFSETQRNKGNFPGRFSGRQFSNSRSEMNVSTLELGDSALYLCASSFSGTDSYEQYFGPGTRLTVT.